These 14 T cell receptor beta chains originate from one sample sequenced in a study of blood T cell repertoires in COVID-19. Clones were sequenced by immunoSEQ multiplex PCR, and TCRdb holds only the in-frame ones, with some missing. The table records about 97,000 clones, around 90% of them present only once. Sequenced material: peripheral blood. The receptors derive from a man in his fifties with acute or convalescent COVID-19.

V gene TRBV10-3 combines with J gene TRBJ2-1; D may be TRBD1 (5 bases). Trimming left V 2 bases short and J 7 bases short, with 15 bases between. Germline CDR1 ENHRY, CDR2 SYGVKD. CDR3 length: 15 residues. The CDR3 DNA is TGTGCCATCAGTGAGCCAGGGCAGGTGAGGAATGAGCAGTTCTTC. This gives the protein CAISEPGQVRNEQFF.

The V call is TRBV5-1, the J call TRBJ2-7; TRBD2 agrees at 14 bases. The ends lost 0 bases at V and 7 bases at J; junction bases unmatched: 3. Germline CDR1 is SGHRS and CDR2 is YFSETQ. There are 15 residues in the CDR3. CDR3 in DNA: TGCGCCAGCAGCTTGGGACTAGCGGGGGGGCGTGAGCAGTACTTC. Its protein is CASSLGLAGGREQYF.

The rearrangement joins TRBV9 to TRBJ1-5; 9 bases align to TRBD1. This CDR3 spans 16 amino acids. CDR1 SGDLS and CDR2 YYNGEE come from the germline V gene. After removal of 4 bases from V and 0 bases from J, the junction contained 5 bases not matched to a gene. CDR3 coding DNA: TGTGCCAGCAGCACACGGGGACAGGGTAGCAATCAGCCCCAGCATTTT. Translation: CASSTRGQGSNQPQHF.

The rearrangement joins TRBV21-1 to TRBJ1-5; the table's D call, TRBD1, was not checked against the DNA. TRBV21-1 is assigned pseudogene status. The CDR3 is 19 amino acids. The CDR3 DNA reads TGTGCCAGCAGCAAGGATGGCCTTCCGGGACAGCTGAGCAATCAGCCCCAGCATTTT. Protein product: CASSKDGLPGQLSNQPQHF.

The sample holds many counts of this clone. This sequence joins TRBV6-5 and TRBJ2-1; 9 nucleotides align to TRBD1. V lost 1 base, J lost 8 bases, and 6 bases stayed unmatched. CDR3 length equals 15 residues. Germline V gives CDR1 MNHEY, CDR2 SVGAGI. The CDR3 sequence: CASSYYNRGPDEQFF. The CDR3 bases are TGTGCCAGCAGTTACTATAACAGGGGGCCCGATGAGCAGTTCTTC.

V gene TRBV4-1 combines with J gene TRBJ2-1, with 7 bases that match TRBD1. The germline CDR1 and CDR2 sequences are MGHRA and YSYEKL. The CDR3 consists of 14 residues. With V trimmed by 2 bases and J by 10 bases, 8 bases remained unmatched. The DNA of the CDR3 is TGCGCCAGCAGCCAACTAGACAGGGACGGGGAGCAGTTCTTC. This encodes CASSQLDRDGEQFF.

The chain joins TRBV11-3 to TRBJ2-2, with unresolved D. Trimming removed 1 base at V and 4 bases at J, with 4 bases between. CDR1 SGHNT and CDR2 YENEEA come from the germline V gene. CDR3 length: 13 amino acids. CDR3 DNA sequence: TGTGCCAGCAGCTTAGGCGGCACCGGGGAGCTGTTTTTT. Protein product: CASSLGGTGELFF. The variable domain in full, with the rest retrieved from reference TRBV11-3 and TRBJ2-2, is EAGVVQSPRYKIIEKKQPVAFWCNPISGHNTLYWYLQNLGQGPELLIRYENEEAVDDSQLPKDRFSAERLKGVDSTLKIQPAELGDSAVYLCASSLGGTGELFFGEGSRLTVL.

The DNA of the CDR3 is TGTGCCAGCAGTTACGAGGAGGGACTTTCATTCACTGAAGCTTTCTTT. It encodes CASSYEEGLSFTEAFF. The genes are TRBV6-2 or TRBV6-3 and TRBJ1-1, with a weak D call TRBD1 (5 bases). Deletions cut 2 bases from V and 4 bases from J, with 17 bases between. CDR3 length equals 16 residues. Germline V gives CDR1 MNHEY, CDR2 SVGEGT.

The CDR3, as DNA: TGTGCCAGCAGCTTGGGAGGGACTAATGAAAAACTGTTTTTT. Protein: CASSLGGTNEKLFF. The V and J genes are TRBV5-8 and TRBJ1-4; no definite D call. This CDR3 region has 14 residues. Germline CDR1 reads SGHTS; CDR2 reads YDEGEE. V gave up 0 bases and J gave up 2 bases, with 5 bases separating them.

Of note for this clone: The same CDR3 arises from other DNA sequences in this sample as well. V and J are TRBV6-5 and TRBJ2-7, with TRBD1 identical over 11 bases. Germline V gene sequence: CDR1 MNHEY, CDR2 SVGAGI. V lost 3 bases to trimming and J lost 7 bases; unmatched junction nucleotides: 5. The CDR3 covers 14 residues. CDR3: CASSYTGQGAEQYF. CDR3 sequence (DNA): TGTGCCAGCAGTTATACCGGACAGGGGGCTGAGCAGTACTTC.

The rearrangement uses TRBV7-2 and TRBJ2-7, with TRBD1 identical over 7 bases. The J segment lost 7 bases and the V segment lost 1 base, leaving 4 bases of the junction unmatched. The CDR3 loop spans 13 amino acids. CDR1 is SGHTA and CDR2 is FQGNSA in the germline V gene. The CDR3 loop is CASSLETGWEQYF. The DNA for the CDR3 is TGTGCCAGCAGCTTAGAGACAGGGTGGGAGCAGTACTTC.

This chain joins TRBV12-3 or TRBV12-4 and TRBJ2-2; no firm D call. V shed 5 bases and J shed 2 bases, with 6 bases lying between them. The CDR3 runs 13 residues. The CDR3, as DNA: TGTGCCAGCAGTCTGCTAAACACCGGGGAGCTGTTTTTT. Its translation is CASSLLNTGELFF.

This chain joins TRBV7-2 and TRBJ2-7; D perhaps matches TRBD2 (5 bases). V gave up 4 bases and J gave up 7 bases, with 20 bases separating them. Germline V gene sequence: CDR1 SGHTA, CDR2 FQGNSA. The CDR3 is 15 residues long. The CDR3 DNA is TGTGCCAGCAGCTCCAACAGCGTTGGACTTGGGGAGCAGTACTTC. It codes for CASSSNSVGLGEQYF.

This clone occurred once. The chain has TRBV28 and TRBJ1-5, with D possibly being TRBD1 (6 bases). CDR1 and CDR2 from the germline V gene are MDHEN and SYDVKM. Trimming cost V 7 bases and J 0 bases, with 16 bases left between them. This CDR3 has 16 residues. The CDR3 reads CASTAPGTISNQPQHF. The CDR3 nucleotides are TGTGCCAGCACCGCGCCCGGGACAATTAGCAATCAGCCCCAGCATTTT.